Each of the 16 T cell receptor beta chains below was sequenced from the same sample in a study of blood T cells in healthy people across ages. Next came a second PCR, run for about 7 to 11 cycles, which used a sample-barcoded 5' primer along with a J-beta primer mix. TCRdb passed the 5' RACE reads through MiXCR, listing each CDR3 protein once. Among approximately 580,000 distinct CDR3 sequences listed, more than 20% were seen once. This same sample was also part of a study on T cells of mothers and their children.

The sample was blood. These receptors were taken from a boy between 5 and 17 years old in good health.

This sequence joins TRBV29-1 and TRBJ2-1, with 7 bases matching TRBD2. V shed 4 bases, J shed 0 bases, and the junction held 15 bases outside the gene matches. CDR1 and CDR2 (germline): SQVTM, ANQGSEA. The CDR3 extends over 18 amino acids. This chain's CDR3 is CSVVSSSGRERSYNEQFF. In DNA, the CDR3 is TGCAGCGTTGTATCGTCTAGCGGAAGGGAGCGCTCCTACAATGAGCAGTTCTTC.

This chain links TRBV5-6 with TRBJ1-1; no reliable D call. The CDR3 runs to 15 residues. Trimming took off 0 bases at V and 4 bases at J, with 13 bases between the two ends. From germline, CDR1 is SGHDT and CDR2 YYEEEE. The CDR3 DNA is TGTGCCAGCAGCTTGGGATCAGCGGGTACCACTGAAGCTTTCTTT. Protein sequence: CASSLGSAGTTEAFF.

CDR3 residues: CASSVAIGTSGSRNEQFF. CDR3 nucleotides: TGTGCCAGCAGCGTAGCGATCGGGACTAGCGGGAGTAGGAATGAGCAGTTCTTC. The rearrangement joins TRBV9 to TRBJ2-5; 14 nucleotides agree with TRBD2. The J call is in doubt because the DNA end fits TRBJ2-1 better. Germline V gives CDR1 SGDLS, CDR2 YYNGEE. CDR3 length equals 18 residues.

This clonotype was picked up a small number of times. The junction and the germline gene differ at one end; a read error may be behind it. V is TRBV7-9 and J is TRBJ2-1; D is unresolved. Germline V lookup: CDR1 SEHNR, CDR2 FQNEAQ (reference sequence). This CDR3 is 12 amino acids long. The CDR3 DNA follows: TGCGCCGGAAGGGCGCTGGGAAATGAGCAGTTCTTC. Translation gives CAGRALGNEQFF. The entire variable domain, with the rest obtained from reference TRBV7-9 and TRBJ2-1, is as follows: DTGVSQNPRHKITKRGQNVTFRCDPISEHNRLYWYRQTLGQGPEFLTYFQNEAQLEKSRLLSDRFSAERPKGSFSTLEIQRTEQGDSAMYLCAGRALGNEQFFGPGTRLTVL.

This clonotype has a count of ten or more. CDR3 residues: CASNDVSGRADEQFF. In nucleotides, the CDR3 is TGTGCCAGCAATGACGTTAGCGGGAGGGCCGATGAGCAGTTCTTC. V is TRBV28 and J is TRBJ2-1; 11 bases match TRBD2. Trimming removed 7 bases from V and 8 bases from J; junction bases left unmatched: 10. Germline lookup yields CDR1 MDHEN and CDR2 SYDVKM. The CDR3 length is 15 residues.

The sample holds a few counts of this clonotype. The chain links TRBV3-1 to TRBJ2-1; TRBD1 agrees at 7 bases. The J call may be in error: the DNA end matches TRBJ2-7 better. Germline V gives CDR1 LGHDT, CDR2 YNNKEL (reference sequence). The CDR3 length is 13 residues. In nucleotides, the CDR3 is TGTGCCAGCAGCTTTGGACAGGCTCTCGAGCAGTACTTC. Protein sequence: CASSFGQALEQYF.

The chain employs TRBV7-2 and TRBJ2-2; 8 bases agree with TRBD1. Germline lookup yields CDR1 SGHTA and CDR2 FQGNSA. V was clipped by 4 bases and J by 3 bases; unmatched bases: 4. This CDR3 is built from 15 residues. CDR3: CASSSQGAYTGELFF. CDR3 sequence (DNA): TGTGCCAGCAGCTCTCAGGGGGCCTACACCGGGGAGCTGTTTTTT.

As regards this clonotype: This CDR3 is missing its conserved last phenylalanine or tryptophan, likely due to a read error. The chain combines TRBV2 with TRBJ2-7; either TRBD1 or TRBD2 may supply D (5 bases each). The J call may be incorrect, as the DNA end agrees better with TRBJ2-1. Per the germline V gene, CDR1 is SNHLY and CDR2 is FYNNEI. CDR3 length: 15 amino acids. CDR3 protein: CASSEYRDAYNEQFL. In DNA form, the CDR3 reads TGTGCCAGCAGTGAATATCGGGACGCCTACAATGAGCAGTTCTTG.

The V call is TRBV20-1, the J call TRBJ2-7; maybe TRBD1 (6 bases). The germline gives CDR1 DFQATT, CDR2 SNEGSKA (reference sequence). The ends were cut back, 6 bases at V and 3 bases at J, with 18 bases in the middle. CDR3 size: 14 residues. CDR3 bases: TGCAGTGCGAGATCGCCGACAGGTTTCTACGAGCAGTACTTC. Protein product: CSARSPTGFYEQYF.

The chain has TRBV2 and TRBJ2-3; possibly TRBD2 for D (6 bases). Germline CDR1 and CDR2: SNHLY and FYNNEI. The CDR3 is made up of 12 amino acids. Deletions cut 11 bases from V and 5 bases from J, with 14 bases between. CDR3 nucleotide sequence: TGTGCCGGCCGGGACTCGGGAGATACGCAGTATTTT. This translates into CAGRDSGDTQYF. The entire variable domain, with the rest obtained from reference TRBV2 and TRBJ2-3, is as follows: EPEVTQTPSHQVTQMGQEVILRCVPISNHLYFYWYRQILGQKVEFLVSFYNNEISEKSEIFDDQFSVERPDGSNFTLKIRSTKLEDSAMYFCAGRDSGDTQYFGPGTRLTVL.

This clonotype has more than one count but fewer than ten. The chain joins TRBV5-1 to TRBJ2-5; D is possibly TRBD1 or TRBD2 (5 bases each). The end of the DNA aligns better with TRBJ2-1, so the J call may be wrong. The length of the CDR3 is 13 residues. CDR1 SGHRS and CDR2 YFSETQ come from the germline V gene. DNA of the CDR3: TGCGCCAGCAGCGTCGGGGCCCCGCGGGAGCAGTTCTTC. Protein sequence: CASSVGAPREQFF.

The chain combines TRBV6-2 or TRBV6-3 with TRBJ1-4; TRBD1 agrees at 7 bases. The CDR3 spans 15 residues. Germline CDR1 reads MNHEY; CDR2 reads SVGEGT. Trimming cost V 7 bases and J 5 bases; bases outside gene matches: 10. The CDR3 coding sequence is TGTGCCAGCAACCTCTTGGGACAGCCAAATGAAAAACTGTTTTTT. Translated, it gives CASNLLGQPNEKLFF.

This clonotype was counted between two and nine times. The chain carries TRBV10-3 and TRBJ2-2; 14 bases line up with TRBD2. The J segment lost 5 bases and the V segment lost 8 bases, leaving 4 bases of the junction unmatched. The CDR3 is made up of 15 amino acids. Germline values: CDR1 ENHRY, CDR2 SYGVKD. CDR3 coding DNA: TGTGCCATCCGCGGACTAGCGGGAGGAACCGGGGAGCTGTTTTTT. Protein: CAIRGLAGGTGELFF.

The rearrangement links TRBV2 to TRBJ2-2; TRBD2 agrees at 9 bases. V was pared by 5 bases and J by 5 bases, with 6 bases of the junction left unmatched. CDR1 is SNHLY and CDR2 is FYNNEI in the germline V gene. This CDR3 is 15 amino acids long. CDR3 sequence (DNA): TGTGCCAGCAGTTCCGGACTAGCGCGGACCGGGGAGCTGTTTTTT. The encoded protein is CASSSGLARTGELFF.

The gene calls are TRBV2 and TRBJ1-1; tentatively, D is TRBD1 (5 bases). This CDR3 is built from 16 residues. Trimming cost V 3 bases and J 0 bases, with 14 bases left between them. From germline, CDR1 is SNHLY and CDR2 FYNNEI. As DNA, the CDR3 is TGTGCCAGCAGTGAGGGGCCAGAAGCTCTGAACACTGAAGCTTTCTTT. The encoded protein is CASSEGPEALNTEAFF.

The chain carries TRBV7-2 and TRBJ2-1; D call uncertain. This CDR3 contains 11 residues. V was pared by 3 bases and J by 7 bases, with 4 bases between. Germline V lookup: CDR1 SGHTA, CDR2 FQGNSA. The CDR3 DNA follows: TGTGCCAGCAGCTTCATGAATGAGCAGTTCTTC. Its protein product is CASSFMNEQFF.